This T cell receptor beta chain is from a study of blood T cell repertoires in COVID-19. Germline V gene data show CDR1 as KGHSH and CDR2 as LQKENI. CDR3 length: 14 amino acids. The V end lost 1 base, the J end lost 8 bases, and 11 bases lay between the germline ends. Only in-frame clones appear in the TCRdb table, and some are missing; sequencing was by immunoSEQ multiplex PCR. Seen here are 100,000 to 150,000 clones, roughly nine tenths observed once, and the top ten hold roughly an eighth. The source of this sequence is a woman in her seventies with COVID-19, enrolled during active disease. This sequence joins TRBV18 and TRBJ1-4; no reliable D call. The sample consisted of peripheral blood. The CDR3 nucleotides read TGTGCCAGCTCACCACGGGAGGAAGGCGAAAAACTGTTTTTT. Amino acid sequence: CASSPREEGEKLFF.